This T cell receptor beta chain is drawn from a study of blood T cell repertoires in COVID-19. Across the study: COVID-19 samples collected from the United States, Italy and Spain covered acute and convalescent phases.

The study drew participants aged about 18 to 90 years from roughly 25 US areas. The CDR3 is made up of 17 amino acids. Germline assignment: CDR1 LGHDT and CDR2 YNNKEL (reference sequence). With 0 bases clipped from V and 6 bases from J, the junction kept 7 bases outside the gene matches. The protocol was immunoSEQ multiplex PCR, while the TCRdb copy is restricted to in-frame clones and leaves out a portion. Here the sample spans 200,000 to 300,000 clones, around 89% being singletons. The sequencing input was PBMCs or T cells enriched from blood (not recorded which). This rearrangement joins TRBV3-1 (or the pseudogene TRBV3-2) to TRBJ1-4; 10 bases agree with TRBD1. This receptor was obtained from a middle-aged woman with acute COVID-19. CDR3 coding DNA: TGTGCCAGCAGCCAAGAAAGACAGGGGGCACGGGATGAAAAACTGTTTTTT. Its translation: CASSQERQGARDEKLFF.